The 11 T cell receptor beta chains below all came from one sample that was sequenced in a study of read filtering for tumor transcriptome and immune sequencing. The library was built from roughly 400 ng RNA with molecular barcoded adaptors for alpha/delta and beta/gamma chains. TCRdb processed the reads anew with MiXCR; each CDR3 protein has one entry. Counted here are tens of thousands of distinct CDR3 sequences, around 13% occurring once; the ten biggest clones make up over 40%. Sequenced sample: a population of CD138-negative cells sorted from bone marrow. The receptors were gathered from a donor at least 40 years old with multiple myeloma.

This clonotype showed up just a few times. A much larger clone lies one base from this, so it may be a read error. V gene TRBV12-3 or TRBV12-4 combines with J gene TRBJ2-4, with 11 bases aligning to TRBD1. The CDR3 runs to 14 residues. V lost 7 bases, J lost 9 bases, and 8 bases stayed unmatched. Written as DNA, the CDR3 is TGTGCCAGCACCCGAAGGACAGGGGGCGGCATTCAGTACTTC. Translation: CASTRRTGGGIQYF.

This clonotype was recorded a few times. The chain carries TRBV28 and TRBJ1-2; D possibly corresponds to TRBD1 (5 bases). Per the germline V gene, CDR1 is MDHEN and CDR2 is SYDVKM. CDR3 length: 12 residues. V lost 5 bases and J 8 bases, leaving 12 bases between the germline ends. This CDR3 is CASSPQGVGYTF. DNA for the CDR3: TGTGCCAGCAGTCCCCAAGGGGTCGGCTACACCTTC.

This clonotype was picked up many times. The V gene is TRBV30, the J gene TRBJ1-5, with 8 bases identical to TRBD1. J gave up 8 bases and V 3 bases, and 9 bases lay outside the gene matches. This CDR3 comprises 14 residues. Germline CDR1 and CDR2: GTSNPN and SVGIG (reference sequence). The CDR3 loop reads CAWSGTGEGKPQHF. The CDR3 nucleotides are TGTGCCTGGAGCGGGACAGGAGAGGGTAAGCCCCAGCATTTT.

This clonotype was observed at least ten times. This chain links TRBV7-9 with TRBJ2-3, with D possibly TRBD2 on 5 matching bases. V dropped 5 bases and J dropped 1 base, with 16 bases sitting between them. From germline, CDR1 is SEHNR and CDR2 FQNEAQ (reference sequence). The CDR3 extends over 16 amino acids. The CDR3 protein is CASSIGLEWGTDTQYF. The CDR3 nucleotides are TGTGCCAGCAGCATCGGACTGGAGTGGGGCACAGATACGCAGTATTTT.

In the case of this clonotype: Given a much more abundant clone one base away, this may be a read error. The rearrangement joins TRBV28 to TRBJ2-3; 7 bases line up with TRBD2. Germline-derived CDR1 and CDR2 are MDHEN and SYDVKM. The CDR3 consists of 16 residues. The CDR3 nucleotides are TGTGCCAGCACGATAGCGGGTGGTCACTTTACAGGTACGCAGTATTTT. Residues: CASTIAGGHFTGTQYF.

There are many counts of this clonotype. The chain carries TRBV29-1 and TRBJ1-1; 9 nucleotides match TRBD1. J gave up 0 bases and V 2 bases, and 13 bases lay outside the gene matches. The CDR3 is 18 amino acids. The germline V gene encodes CDR1 SQVTM and CDR2 ANQGSEA. The CDR3 loop is CSVEWSAGQGFMNTEAFF. DNA for the CDR3: TGCAGCGTTGAATGGAGCGCGGGACAGGGCTTCATGAACACTGAAGCTTTCTTT.

This clonotype has at least ten counts. The chain couples TRBV20-1 to TRBJ2-5; D remains ambiguous. Germline-derived CDR1 and CDR2 are DFQATT and SNEGSKA (reference sequence). This CDR3 spans 13 amino acids. The V gene lost 3 bases and the J gene lost 4 bases, with 12 bases spanning the gap. DNA for the CDR3: TGCAGTGCTAGCGATAATAGGTTAGAGACCCAGTACTTC. Amino acids: CSASDNRLETQYF.

This clonotype was observed at least ten times. The chain employs TRBV6-5 and TRBJ1-4; D is perhaps TRBD1 (5 bases). The germline V gene encodes CDR1 MNHEY and CDR2 SVGAGI. The V end lost 5 bases, the J end lost 8 bases, and 12 bases lay between the germline ends. This CDR3 comprises 13 residues. CDR3 sequence: CASSGGTTEKLFF. The CDR3 DNA is TGTGCCAGCAGTGGAGGGACCACAGAAAAACTGTTTTTT.

Notes on this clonotype: A much larger clone differs from this one at a single base, so this may be a read error. The chain uses TRBV6-2 or TRBV6-3 and TRBJ1-1; 7 bases fit TRBD1. The CDR3 length is 14 residues. Per the germline V gene, CDR1 is MNHEY and CDR2 is SVGEGT. V dropped 0 bases and J dropped 4; count of bases not matched to a gene: 2. Written as DNA, the CDR3 is TGTGCCAGCAGTTACTCTCCAGGGGGCACTGAAGCTTTCTTT. Translated, it gives CASSYSPGGTEAFF.

The V call is TRBV7-9, the J call TRBJ2-7; TRBD1 matches at 9 bases. The CDR3 extends over 14 amino acids. V shed 5 bases, J shed 3 bases, and the junction held 5 bases outside the gene matches. Germline CDR1 SEHNR, CDR2 FQNEAQ (reference sequence). The CDR3 coding sequence is TGTGCCAGCAGCCCGGGACAGGGAAACTACGAGCAGTACTTC. This encodes CASSPGQGNYEQYF.

This clonotype showed up many times. V usage is TRBV29-1 and J usage is TRBJ2-1; D is perhaps TRBD1 or TRBD2 (6 bases each). The germline CDR1 and CDR2 sequences are SQVTM and ANQGSEA. Trimming shortened V by 8 bases and J by 8 bases, and 13 bases separated the two germline ends. The CDR3 has 11 residues. CDR3 region: CSYGGGDEQFF. CDR3 sequence (DNA): TGCAGCTACGGGGGCGGGGATGAGCAGTTCTTC.